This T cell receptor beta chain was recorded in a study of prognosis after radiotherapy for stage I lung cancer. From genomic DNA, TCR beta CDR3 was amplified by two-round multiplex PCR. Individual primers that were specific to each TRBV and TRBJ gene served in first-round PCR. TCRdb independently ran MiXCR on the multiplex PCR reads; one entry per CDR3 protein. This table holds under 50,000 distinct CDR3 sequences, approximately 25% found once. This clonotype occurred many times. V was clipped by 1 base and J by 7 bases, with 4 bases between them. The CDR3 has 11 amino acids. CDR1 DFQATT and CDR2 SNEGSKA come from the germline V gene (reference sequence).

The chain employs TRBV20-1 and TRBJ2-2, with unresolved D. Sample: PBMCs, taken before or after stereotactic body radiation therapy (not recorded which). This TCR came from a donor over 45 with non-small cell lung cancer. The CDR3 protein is CSARADGELFF. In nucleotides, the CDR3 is TGCAGTGCTAGAGCGGACGGGGAGCTGTTTTTT.